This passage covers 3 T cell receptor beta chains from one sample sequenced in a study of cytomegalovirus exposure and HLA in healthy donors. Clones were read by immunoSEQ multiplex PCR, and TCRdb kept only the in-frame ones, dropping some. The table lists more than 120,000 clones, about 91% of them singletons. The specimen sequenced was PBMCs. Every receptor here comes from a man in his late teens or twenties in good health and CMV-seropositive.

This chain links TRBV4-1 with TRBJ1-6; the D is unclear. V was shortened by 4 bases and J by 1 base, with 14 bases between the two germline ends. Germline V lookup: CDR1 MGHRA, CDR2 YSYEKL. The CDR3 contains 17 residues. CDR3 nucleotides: TGCGCCAGCAGCCCTGGCGAGGGTTGGTCCTATAATTCACCCCTCCACTTT. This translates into CASSPGEGWSYNSPLHF.

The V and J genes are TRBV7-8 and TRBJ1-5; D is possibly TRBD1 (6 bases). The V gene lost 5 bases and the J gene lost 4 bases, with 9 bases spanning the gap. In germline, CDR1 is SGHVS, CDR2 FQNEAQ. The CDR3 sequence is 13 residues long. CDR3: CASSLDRNQPQHF. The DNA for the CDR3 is TGTGCCAGCAGCCTGGACAGAAATCAGCCCCAGCATTTT.

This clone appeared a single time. This chain's CDR3 is CAWGWPGLYNEQFF. As DNA, the CDR3 is TGTGCCTGGGGATGGCCAGGGTTGTACAATGAGCAGTTCTTC. This chain joins TRBV30 and TRBJ2-1; D perhaps matches TRBD1 (5 bases). The V gene's germline CDR1 is GTSNPN and CDR2 SVGIG (reference sequence). Trimming left V 5 bases short and J 4 bases short, with 15 bases between. The CDR3 spans 14 residues.